These T cell receptor beta chains were read from a single sample in a study of T cell repertoires in cytomegalovirus infection. For these receptors, no antigen is known. TCRdb reanalysed the reads using MiXCR and keeps one entry per CDR3 protein. The profile covers about 85,000 distinct CDR3 sequences, with approximately 46% appearing a single time and about 92% taken by the ten largest. The sample consisted of CD8+ T cells from cultured PBMCs, taken from culture after CMV antigen stimulation. These receptors were collected from a human donor in good health (CMV status not recorded). Some clones in this sample may be carry-over from other donors' samples. The CDR3 runs from the conserved cysteine through the conserved F or W. The order of the fields is D gene, J gene, V gene, clone size, CDR3 protein, CDR3 DNA. A D gene is named only where the DNA matches it firmly. The size field is filled for only some rows; it gives once, few, many or a size class.

d_gene: TRBD2
j_gene: TRBJ2-3
v_gene: TRBV7-2
abundance: NA
CDR3aa: CASSLLSGRGYTQYF
CDR3nt: TGTGCCAGCAGCTTATTGAGCGGGAGGGGTTATACGCAGTATTTT

d_gene: NA
j_gene: TRBJ2-3
v_gene: TRBV13
abundance: NA
CDR3aa: CASSHGPDTQYF
CDR3nt: TGTGCCAGCAGCCATGGCCCTGATACGCAGTATTTT

d_gene: TRBD2
j_gene: TRBJ2-1
v_gene: TRBV12-3/TRBV12-4
abundance: NA
CDR3aa: CASSPGLGPNEQFF
CDR3nt: TGTGCCAGCAGTCCGGGACTAGGGCCCAATGAGCAGTTCTTC

d_gene: TRBD2
j_gene: TRBJ2-1
v_gene: TRBV7-6
abundance: once
CDR3aa: CASSLSLAGGGDNEQFF
CDR3nt: TGTGCCAGCAGCTTATCGCTAGCGGGGGGAGGGGACAATGAGCAGTTCTTC

d_gene: TRBD2
j_gene: TRBJ2-2
v_gene: TRBV4-2
abundance: NA
CDR3aa: CASSQRMAGTSMRGGELFF
CDR3nt: TGTGCCAGCAGCCAACGAATGGCCGGGACTAGTATGAGAGGCGGGGAGCTGTTTTTT

d_gene: NA
j_gene: TRBJ1-1
v_gene: TRBV7-3
abundance: few
CDR3aa: CASSLGAGAEAFF
CDR3nt: TGTGCCAGCAGCTTAGGTGCGGGGGCTGAAGCTTTCTTT

d_gene: NA
j_gene: TRBJ2-1
v_gene: TRBV13
abundance: NA
CDR3aa: CASSLVAQSSYNEQFF
CDR3nt: TGTGCCAGCAGCTTAGTAGCTCAGAGCTCCTACAATGAGCAGTTCTTC

d_gene: NA
j_gene: TRBJ2-1
v_gene: TRBV10-2
abundance: NA
CDR3aa: CASRGANEQFF
CDR3nt: TGCGCCAGCAGAGGGGCTAATGAGCAGTTCTTC

d_gene: TRBD2
j_gene: TRBJ2-2
v_gene: TRBV7-3
abundance: NA
CDR3aa: CASRLADTGELFF
CDR3nt: TGTGCCAGCAGGCTAGCGGACACCGGGGAGCTGTTTTTT

d_gene: NA
j_gene: TRBJ1-1
v_gene: TRBV4-2
abundance: few
CDR3aa: CASMGLENTEAFF
CDR3nt: TGTGCCAGCATGGGGTTAGAGAACACTGAAGCTTTCTTT

d_gene: NA
j_gene: TRBJ1-1
v_gene: TRBV7-2
abundance: many
CDR3aa: CASIPSPGYGTEAFF
CDR3nt: TGTGCCAGCATCCCCAGCCCGGGTTATGGCACTGAAGCTTTCTTT